One sample yielded the 10 T cell receptor beta chains listed below, sequenced in a study of T cell responses to AZD1222 COVID-19 vaccine. Profiling relied on immunoSEQ multiplex PCR, and the TCRdb table lists in-frame clones only, not all of them. The sample has 73,000 or so clones, roughly 75% seen once. The sequencing here drew on peripheral blood, taken 28 days after the second AZD1222 dose. The receptor source for this set is an adult who received the AZD1222 COVID-19 vaccine.

The chain joins TRBV11-2 to TRBJ2-2, with 9 bases aligning to TRBD2. The CDR3 runs 15 residues. Trimming cost V 3 bases and J 4 bases; bases outside gene matches: 3. Germline assignment: CDR1 SGHAT and CDR2 FQNNGV. The CDR3 DNA reads TGTGCCAGCAGCTTTAGCGGGGGACTCACCGGGGAGCTGTTTTTT. It specifies CASSFSGGLTGELFF.

The V and J genes are TRBV12-5 and TRBJ1-2, with a tentative D call TRBD1 (5 bases). The CDR3 is 12 residues long. Trimming stripped 6 bases from V and 7 bases from J, with 12 bases between. CDR1 and CDR2 (germline): LGHNT, FRNRAP. The CDR3 DNA reads TGTGCTAGTGGCCTTGACAGACTTGGCTACACCTTC. It specifies CASGLDRLGYTF.

The V and J genes are TRBV10-3 and TRBJ2-1; D perhaps matches TRBD2 (5 bases). CDR3 length equals 15 residues. Germline CDR1 ENHRY, CDR2 SYGVKD. V lost 6 bases and J 0 bases, leaving 12 bases between the germline ends. Here the CDR3 DNA reads TGTGCCATCAGGGGAGAGGGAAGCTCCTACAATGAGCAGTTCTTC. Translated, it gives CAIRGEGSSYNEQFF.

V and J are TRBV30 and TRBJ1-4, with D perhaps TRBD1 (5 bases). CDR3 size: 16 residues. The V end was cut by 3 bases, the J end by 0 bases, with 14 bases between. Germline-derived CDR1 and CDR2 are GTSNPN and SVGIG (reference sequence). The CDR3 protein is CAWRARQPSTNEKLFF. CDR3 nucleotides: TGTGCCTGGAGAGCGAGACAGCCATCAACTAATGAAAAACTGTTTTTT.

This chain links TRBV7-9 with TRBJ1-4; no firm D call. The germline CDR1 and CDR2 sequences are SEHNR and FQNEAQ (reference sequence). The CDR3 covers 12 residues. The ends were cut back, 5 bases at V and 6 bases at J, with 7 bases in the middle. The CDR3 region has the DNA TGTGCCAGCAGCGTCAAAGATGAAAAACTGTTTTTT. This gives the protein CASSVKDEKLFF.

The chain combines TRBV7-2 with TRBJ1-5, with D perhaps TRBD1 (5 bases). V shed 4 bases and J shed 4 bases, with 14 bases lying between them. The CDR3 covers 15 residues. Germline V lookup: CDR1 SGHTA, CDR2 FQGNSA. The DNA of the CDR3 is TGTGCCAGCAGCTCCGGGTTGGGGACTAATCAGCCCCAGCATTTT. This translates into CASSSGLGTNQPQHF. The complete variable domain, with remaining parts taken from reference TRBV7-2 and TRBJ1-5, reads GAGVSQSPSNKVTEKGKDVELRCDPISGHTALYWYRQSLGQGLEFLIYFQGNSAPDKSGLPSDRFSAERTGGSVSTLTIQRTQQEDSAVYLCASSSGLGTNQPQHFGDGTRLSIL.

The chain couples TRBV24-1 to TRBJ2-7, with TRBD1 matching 8 bases. Germline CDR1 reads KGHDR; CDR2 reads SFDVKD. Losses at the gene ends were 4 bases for V and 2 bases for J; bases not matched to a gene: 6. CDR3 length: 15 amino acids. CDR3 DNA: TGTGCCACCAGTGACGCCGGGACAGGCGCCTACGAGCAGTACTTC. It codes for CATSDAGTGAYEQYF.

This chain links TRBV9 with TRBJ1-4, with D maybe TRBD1 (5 bases). This CDR3 has 15 amino acids. V lost 0 bases, J lost 8 bases, and 14 bases lay in between. The germline CDR1 and CDR2 sequences are SGDLS and YYNGEE. CDR3 sequence (DNA): TGTGCCAGCAGCGTAGATGGGGGAGGAGGAGAAAAACTGTTTTTT. Amino acids: CASSVDGGGGEKLFF.

The chain carries TRBV27 and TRBJ1-1; D is unclear. With 4 bases removed from V and 3 bases from J, the gap between germline ends came to 15 bases. Germline V gene sequence: CDR1 MNHEY, CDR2 SMNVEV (reference sequence). The CDR3 loop spans 15 amino acids. This chain's CDR3 is CASSSLGFGDTEAFF. The CDR3 DNA reads as TGTGCCAGCAGTTCTCTTGGTTTCGGGGACACTGAAGCTTTCTTT.

The CDR3 spells CASSPNGNTGELFF. Here the CDR3 DNA reads TGTGCCAGCTCACCGAACGGGAACACCGGGGAGCTGTTTTTT. The chain carries TRBV18 and TRBJ2-2; D gene ambiguous. Looked up from germline, CDR1 is KGHSH and CDR2 is LQKENI. The CDR3 is 14 amino acids. The germline V and J ends were trimmed by 3 bases and 1 base, with 6 bases remaining between them.